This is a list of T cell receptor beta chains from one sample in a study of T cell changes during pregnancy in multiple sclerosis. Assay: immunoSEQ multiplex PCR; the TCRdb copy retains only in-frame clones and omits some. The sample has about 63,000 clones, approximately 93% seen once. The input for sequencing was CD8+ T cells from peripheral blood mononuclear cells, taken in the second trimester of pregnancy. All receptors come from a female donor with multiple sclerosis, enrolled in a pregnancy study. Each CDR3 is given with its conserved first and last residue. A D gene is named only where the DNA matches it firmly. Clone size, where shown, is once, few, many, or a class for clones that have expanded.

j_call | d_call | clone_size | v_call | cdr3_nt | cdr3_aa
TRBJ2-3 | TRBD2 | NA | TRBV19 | TGTGCCAGTAGTATCGGGACTAGCGTAGCAGATACGCAGTATTTT | CASSIGTSVADTQYF
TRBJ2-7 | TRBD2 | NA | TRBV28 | TGTGCCAGCAGTTTCCTCGGGACTAGCGGGGGATCCTACGAGCAGTACTTC | CASSFLGTSGGSYEQYF
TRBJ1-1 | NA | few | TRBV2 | TGTGCGGAAGGGGGGAACACTGAAGCTTTCTTT | CAEGGNTEAFF
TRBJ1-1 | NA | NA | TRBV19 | TGTGCCAGTTGGACAGCCATGAACACTGAAGCTTTCTTT | CASWTAMNTEAFF
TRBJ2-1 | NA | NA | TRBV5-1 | TGCGCCAGCAGCCGGCGACAGGGCGGACTAGCAGATCGAATCAATGAGCAGTTCTTC | CASSRRQGGLADRINEQFF
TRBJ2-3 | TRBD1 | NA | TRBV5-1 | TGCGCCACCCTCCTAGGGACAGGCCTCACAGATACGCAGTATTTT | CATLLGTGLTDTQYF
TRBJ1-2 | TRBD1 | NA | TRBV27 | TGTGCCAGCAGACAGGGGGAGGGATATGGCTACACCTTC | CASRQGEGYGYTF
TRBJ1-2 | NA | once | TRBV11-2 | TGTGCCAGCAGCTTAGATCACGGGGACTACTATGGCTACACCTTC | CASSLDHGDYYGYTF
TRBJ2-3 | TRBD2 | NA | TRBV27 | TGTGCCAGCAGTTTAGGACTAGCGGTGGGGACAGATACGCAGTATTTT | CASSLGLAVGTDTQYF
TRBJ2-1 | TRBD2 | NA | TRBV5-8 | TGTGCCAGCAGCTTAGGGATTATAGCGGGGGACAATGAGCAGTTCTTC | CASSLGIIAGDNEQFF
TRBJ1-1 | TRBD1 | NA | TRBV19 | TGTGCCAGTAGTATGGGACAGGGAGCGTTCTCTGAAGCTTTCTTT | CASSMGQGAFSEAFF
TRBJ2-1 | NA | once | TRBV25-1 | TGTGCCAGCAGTCTATACAATGAGCAGTTCTTC | CASSLYNEQFF
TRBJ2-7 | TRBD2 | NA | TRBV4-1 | TGCGCCAGCAGCCAAGATACGCACCCGACTAGCGGGGCCTACGAGCAGTACTTC | CASSQDTHPTSGAYEQYF
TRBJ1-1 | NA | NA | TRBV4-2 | TGTGCCAGCAGCCAAGAACCCCCAGGGTTGAACACTGAAGCTTTCTTT | CASSQEPPGLNTEAFF
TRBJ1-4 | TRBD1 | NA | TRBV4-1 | TGCGCCAGCAGCCAAGAGTCAGGTCAGGGGGCAACTAATGAAAAACTGTTTTTT | CASSQESGQGATNEKLFF
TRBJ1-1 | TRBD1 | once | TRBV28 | TGTGCCAGCAGTTCCGGGACAGAGGTTGAAGCTTTCTTT | CASSSGTEVEAFF
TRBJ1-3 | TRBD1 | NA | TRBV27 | TGTGCCAGCAGATCCCGACAGGGTAGTTCTGGAAACACCATATATTTT | CASRSRQGSSGNTIYF
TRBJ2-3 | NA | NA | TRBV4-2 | TGTGCCAGCAGCCAAGGGCCCGGACACCAGTATTTT | CASSQGPGHQYF
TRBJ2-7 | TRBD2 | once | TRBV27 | TGTGCCAGCAGTTTCGGGACTAGCGGGAGTTACGAGCAGTACTTC | CASSFGTSGSYEQYF
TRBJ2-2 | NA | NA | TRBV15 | TGTGCCACCAGCAAAGGGGTGACCGGGGAGCTGTTTTTT | CATSKGVTGELFF
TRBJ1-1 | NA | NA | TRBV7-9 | TGTGCCGGGGGGGGGCCTGGTATGAACACTGAAGCTTTCTTT | CAGGGPGMNTEAFF
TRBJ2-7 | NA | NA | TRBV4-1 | TGCGCCAGCAGCCAAGATCTTGGCGGTTACTACGAGCAGTACTTC | CASSQDLGGYYEQYF
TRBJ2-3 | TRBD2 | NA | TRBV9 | TGTGCCAGCAGCGTAAGAGCGGGAAGCCTCACAGATACGCAGTATTTT | CASSVRAGSLTDTQYF
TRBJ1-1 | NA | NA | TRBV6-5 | TGTGCCAGCAGTTCGTCGGGGAACACTGAAGCTTTCTTT | CASSSSGNTEAFF
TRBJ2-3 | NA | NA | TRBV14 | TGTGCCAGCAGCCCATGGGGGGTAGGGGTCGACACAGATACGCAGTATTTT | CASSPWGVGVDTDTQYF
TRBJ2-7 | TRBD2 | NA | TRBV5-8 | TGTGCCAGCAGCTGGGGGACTAGCGGGATTCAATCCTACGAGCAGTACTTC | CASSWGTSGIQSYEQYF
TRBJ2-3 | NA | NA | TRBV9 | TGTGCCAGCAGCGTAGCCTCTCGGGGGACGGGCACAGATACGCAGTATTTT | CASSVASRGTGTDTQYF
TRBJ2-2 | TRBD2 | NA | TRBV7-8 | TGTGCCAGCAGCTTTCGGCTAGCGGGAGGATCCGGGGAGCTGTTTTTT | CASSFRLAGGSGELFF
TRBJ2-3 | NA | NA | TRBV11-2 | TGTGCCAGCAGCTTATGGCGAGGAGGAGATACGCAGTATTTT | CASSLWRGGDTQYF
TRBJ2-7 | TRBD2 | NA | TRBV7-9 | TGTGCCAGCAGCTTAAGTGAGAGCGGGAGGGCCCATGAGCAGTACTTC | CASSLSESGRAHEQYF
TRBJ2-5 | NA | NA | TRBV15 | TGTGCCACCAGCAGAGATCTTCCGGAGACCCAGTACTTC | CATSRDLPETQYF
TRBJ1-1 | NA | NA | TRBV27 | TGTGCCAGCAGTTCGTTACAGATGAACACTGAAGCTTTCTTT | CASSSLQMNTEAFF
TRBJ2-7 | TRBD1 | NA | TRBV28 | TGTGCCAGCAGTACCCCAGGGACAGGGGGCTACGAGCAGTACTTC | CASSTPGTGGYEQYF
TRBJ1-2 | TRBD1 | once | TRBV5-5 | TGTGCCAGCAGCCAGACAGGGAGCGGTGGCTACACCTTC | CASSQTGSGGYTF
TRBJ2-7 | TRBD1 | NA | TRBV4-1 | TGCGCCAGCAGCCAGACAGGGGGGCCCTACGAGCAGTACTTC | CASSQTGGPYEQYF
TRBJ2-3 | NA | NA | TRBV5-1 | TGCGCCAGCAGGAGGCAGATCACAGATACGCAGTATTTT | CASRRQITDTQYF
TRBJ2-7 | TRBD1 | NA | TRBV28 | TGTGCCAGCAACCCAAGACAGGGACCAACGAACTCCTACGAGCAGTACTTC | CASNPRQGPTNSYEQYF
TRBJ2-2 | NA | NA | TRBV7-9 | TGTGCCAGCAGCTTCGGCAGGGCCATCCCCGGGGAGCTGTTTTTT | CASSFGRAIPGELFF
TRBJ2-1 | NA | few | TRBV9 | TGTGCCAGCAGCGTCGCGACCTACAATGAGCAGTTCTTC | CASSVATYNEQFF
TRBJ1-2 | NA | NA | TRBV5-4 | TGTGCCAGCGGCGAATGGAACAGGCCCTTTATGGACTATGGCTACACCTTC | CASGEWNRPFMDYGYTF
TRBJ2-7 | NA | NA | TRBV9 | TGTGCCAGCAGCGTAGAGGCGGGGTCAGCCTACGAGCAGTACTTC | CASSVEAGSAYEQYF
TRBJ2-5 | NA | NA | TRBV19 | TGTGCCAGTAGTGGTCAGCAAGAGACCCAGTACTTC | CASSGQQETQYF
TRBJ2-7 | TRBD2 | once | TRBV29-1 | TGCAGCGTGTTCATAGCGGGAGGGAGCTACGAGCAGTACTTC | CSVFIAGGSYEQYF
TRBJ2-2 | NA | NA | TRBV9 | TGTGCCAGCAGCGAGACAAAAGGGGAGCTGTTTTTT | CASSETKGELFF
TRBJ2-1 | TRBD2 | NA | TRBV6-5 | TGTGCCAGCAGTTACTCGAAAGGACTAGCACAGTTCTTC | CASSYSKGLAQFF
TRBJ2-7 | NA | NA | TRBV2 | TGTGCCAGCAGTGAAATTCTTCGGACAGACTCCTACGAGCAGTACTTC | CASSEILRTDSYEQYF
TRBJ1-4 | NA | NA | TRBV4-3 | TGCGCCAGCAGCCAGGGATCCGGGACATGGGGCGAAAAACTGTTTTTT | CASSQGSGTWGEKLFF
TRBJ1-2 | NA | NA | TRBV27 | TGTGCCAGCAGTTTATCGAGGGCACAGGGAGATGGCTACACCTTC | CASSLSRAQGDGYTF
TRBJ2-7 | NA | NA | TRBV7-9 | TGTGCCAGCAGCTTCACAAGGGGGAACGCCTCCTACGAGCAGTACTTC | CASSFTRGNASYEQYF
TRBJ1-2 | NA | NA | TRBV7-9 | TGTGCCTTAGATGAGGATCCCGCCTTTCTCTATGGCTACACCTTC | CALDEDPAFLYGYTF
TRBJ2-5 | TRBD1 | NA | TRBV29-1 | TGCAGCGGATCGACAGGGGGGCAGACCCAGTACTTC | CSGSTGGQTQYF
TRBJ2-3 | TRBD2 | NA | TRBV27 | TGTGCCAGCAGTTCCAGACTAGCGGGAGGGAAGGATACGCAGTATTTT | CASSSRLAGGKDTQYF
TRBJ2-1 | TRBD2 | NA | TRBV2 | TGTGCCAGCATCCTAGGACGGAGCGGGAGAGATGACAATGAGCAGTTCTTC | CASILGRSGRDDNEQFF
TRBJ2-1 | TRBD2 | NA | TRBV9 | TGTGCCAGCAGCGTAGTCGGGGGGAGCTCCTACAATGAGCAGTTCTTC | CASSVVGGSSYNEQFF
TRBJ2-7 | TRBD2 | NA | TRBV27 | TGTGCCAGCCTCCCGGCGGGGGGCTACGAGCAGTACTTC | CASLPAGGYEQYF